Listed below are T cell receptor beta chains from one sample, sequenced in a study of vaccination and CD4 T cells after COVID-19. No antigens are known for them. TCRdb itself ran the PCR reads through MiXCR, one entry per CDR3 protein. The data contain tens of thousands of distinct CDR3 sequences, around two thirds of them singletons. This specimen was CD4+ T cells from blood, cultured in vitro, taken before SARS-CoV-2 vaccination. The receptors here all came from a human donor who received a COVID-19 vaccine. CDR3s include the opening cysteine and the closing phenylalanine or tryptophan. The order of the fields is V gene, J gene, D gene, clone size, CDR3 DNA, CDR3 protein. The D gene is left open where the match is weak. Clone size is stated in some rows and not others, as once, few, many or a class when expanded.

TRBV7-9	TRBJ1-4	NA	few	TGTGCCAGCAGCCGGACGGGAACTAATGAAAAACTGTTTTTT	CASSRTGTNEKLFF
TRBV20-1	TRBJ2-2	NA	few	TGCAGTGCTAGAGATGACTCCTACACCGGGGAGCTGTTTTTT	CSARDDSYTGELFF
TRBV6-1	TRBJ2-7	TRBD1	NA	TGTGCCAGCAGTGTAGGGACAGGGGCCTCCTACGAGCAGTACTTC	CASSVGTGASYEQYF
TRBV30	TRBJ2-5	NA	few	TGTGCCTGGAGTCTGGGTCCAAACACAGAGACCCAGTACTTC	CAWSLGPNTETQYF
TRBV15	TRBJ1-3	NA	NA	TGTGCCACCAGCAGAGAGTTAACAGGCCACTCTGGAAACACCATATATTTT	CATSRELTGHSGNTIYF
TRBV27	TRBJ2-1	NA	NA	TGTGCCAGCAGTTCCCTTGGACCTTACAATGAGCAGTTCTTC	CASSSLGPYNEQFF
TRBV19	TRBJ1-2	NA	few	TGTGCCAGTAGCGTCGGACAGCGCTCCTATGGCTACACCTTC	CASSVGQRSYGYTF
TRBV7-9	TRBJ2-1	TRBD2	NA	TGTGCCAGCAGGCCCACAGCGGGGGGGCCGGTGGATGAGCAGTTCTTC	CASRPTAGGPVDEQFF
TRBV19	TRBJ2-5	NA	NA	TGTGCCAGTAGTATAGGGGGGGCCGGGGAGACCCAGTACTTC	CASSIGGAGETQYF
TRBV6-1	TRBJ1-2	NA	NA	TGTGCCAGCAGTGTGAGGGCGGACTACTATGGCTACACCTTC	CASSVRADYYGYTF
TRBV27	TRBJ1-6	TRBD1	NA	TGTGCCAGCAGTTTATACCCGGGACAGTATAATTCACCCCTCCACTTT	CASSLYPGQYNSPLHF
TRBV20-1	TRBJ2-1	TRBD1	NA	TGCAGTGCTAGGGGGACAGGGACCTACAATGAGCAGTTCTTC	CSARGTGTYNEQFF
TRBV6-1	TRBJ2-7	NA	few	TGTGCCAGCAGACGGACATACTCCTACGAGCAGTACTTC	CASRRTYSYEQYF
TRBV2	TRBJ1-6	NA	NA	TGTGCCAGCAGTGACCGGGGCGGAAGCTCCTATAATTCACCCCTCCACTTT	CASSDRGGSSYNSPLHF
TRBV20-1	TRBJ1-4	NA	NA	TGCAGTGCTAGTCTCCCTCACCGGGGTAATGAAAAACTGTTTTTT	CSASLPHRGNEKLFF